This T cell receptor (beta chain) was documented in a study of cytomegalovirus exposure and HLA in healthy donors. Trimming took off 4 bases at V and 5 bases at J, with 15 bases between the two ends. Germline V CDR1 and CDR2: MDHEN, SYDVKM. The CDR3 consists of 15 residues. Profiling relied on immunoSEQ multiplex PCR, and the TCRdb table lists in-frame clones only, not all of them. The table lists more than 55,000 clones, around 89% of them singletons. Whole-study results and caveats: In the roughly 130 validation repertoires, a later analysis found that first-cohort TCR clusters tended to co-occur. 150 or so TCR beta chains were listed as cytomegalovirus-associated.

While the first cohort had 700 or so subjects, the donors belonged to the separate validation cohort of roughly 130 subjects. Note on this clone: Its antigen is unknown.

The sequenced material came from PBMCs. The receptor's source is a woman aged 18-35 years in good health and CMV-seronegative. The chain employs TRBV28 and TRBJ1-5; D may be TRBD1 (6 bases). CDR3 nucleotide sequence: TGTGCCAGCAGTTCACAGGGATATGATGATCAGCCCCAGCATTTT. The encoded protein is CASSSQGYDDQPQHF.